The TCR beta chain described here comes from a study of shared clonotypes between healthy human individuals. Assay used: immunoSEQ multiplex PCR; TCRdb lists only in-frame clones, some missing. The repertoire holds hundreds of thousands of clones, with roughly 98% as singletons. Study outcomes and limitations: Represented diversity (both genetic and exposure-history) was limited by the small number of donors. All-four-donor shared clonotypes had higher generation probabilities than non-shared clonotypes did. Clonotypes that were shared across a handful of donors made up approximately 5% of naive CD4 clonotypes.

Naivety among CD8 cells was defined by CD45RO negativity and positive CCR7 selection, thereby excluding terminally differentiated effector memory CD45RA+ cells. The CDR3 runs 15 residues. CDR1 and CDR2 from the germline V gene are SGHDT and YYEEEE. Trimming took 4 bases from V and 3 from J, leaving 17 bases between them. Remarks on this clone: Its target is unknown.

The source material was naive CD8+ T cells sorted from blood. The receptor was derived from a man aged 30 to 45 in good health. The chain uses TRBV5-6 and TRBJ2-7; weak D call: TRBD1 (6 bases). CDR3 in DNA: TGTGCCAGCAGCACCTCAGACCCACAGGGCTACGAGCAGTACTTC. This encodes CASSTSDPQGYEQYF.